This entry lists 28 T cell receptor beta chains sequenced from one sample in a study of blood T cells in healthy people across ages. A second PCR of 7 to 11 cycles used a sample-barcoded 5' primer and a J-beta primer mix. TCRdb reanalysed the 5' RACE reads using MiXCR and keeps one entry per CDR3 protein. The table shows approximately 850,000 distinct CDR3 sequences, with approximately 48% occurring only once. Sequences were obtained from blood. These receptors were taken from a man in his 60s in good health.

This clonotype showed up many times. The genes are TRBV7-2 and TRBJ2-3; D remains ambiguous. Per the germline V gene, CDR1 is SGHTA and CDR2 is FQGNSA. This CDR3 has 15 residues. Trimming removed 4 bases at V and 6 bases at J, with 17 bases between. The CDR3 DNA follows: TGTGCCAGCAGCTGGGTAGCCTCTCAAGCCGATACGCAGTATTTT. Its protein product is CASSWVASQADTQYF.

This clonotype came up many times. V gene TRBV11-2 combines with J gene TRBJ2-5, with TRBD2 as a possible D gene (6 bases). Looked up from germline, CDR1 is SGHAT and CDR2 is FQNNGV. The ends were cut back, 5 bases at V and 4 bases at J, with 14 bases in the middle. The CDR3 runs to 14 residues. This chain's CDR3 is CASSRLEGLETQYF. The CDR3 DNA is TGTGCCAGCAGCCGCCTGGAGGGGCTAGAGACCCAGTACTTC.

This clonotype has only a few counts. V is TRBV29-1 and J is TRBJ2-4, with TRBD1 identical over 9 bases. The DNA end is a closer match to TRBJ2-7, so the J assignment may be wrong. Looked up from germline, CDR1 is SQVTM and CDR2 is ANQGSEA. The CDR3 loop spans 13 amino acids. Here the CDR3 DNA reads TGCAGCGTTGGCCTGGACAGGGGTTACGAGCAGTACTTC. This encodes CSVGLDRGYEQYF.

This sequence joins TRBV20-1 and TRBJ2-4, with TRBD1 identical over 9 bases. The J call could be wrong; TRBJ2-5 is a better fit for the DNA end. Germline loops: CDR1 DFQATT, CDR2 SNEGSKA (reference sequence). The CDR3 is 13 residues long. DNA of the CDR3: TGCAGTGCTCCGCCCGACAGGGGGGAGACCCAGTACTTC. Translating gives CSAPPDRGETQYF.

This rearrangement joins TRBV20-1 to TRBJ2-1; 7 bases line up with TRBD1. The CDR3 consists of 14 residues. Trimming removed 0 bases from V and 9 bases from J; junction bases left unmatched: 8. CDR1 DFQATT and CDR2 SNEGSKA come from the germline V gene (reference sequence). Here the CDR3 DNA reads TGCAGTGCTAGAGATGAACAGGGGAGTTTTGAGCAGTTCTTC. Translation: CSARDEQGSFEQFF.

This clonotype was seen a few times. The gene calls are TRBV3-1 and TRBJ2-7, with 8 positions matching TRBD1. Trimming cost V 8 bases and J 5 bases; bases outside gene matches: 14. This CDR3 spans 15 amino acids. Germline V gene sequence: CDR1 LGHDT, CDR2 YNNKEL (reference sequence). The CDR3 here is CASPKPGYRGNEQYF. The CDR3 nucleotides are TGTGCCAGCCCAAAGCCGGGGTACAGGGGGAACGAGCAGTACTTC.

The chain combines TRBV12-3 or TRBV12-4 with TRBJ1-2; 7 positions agree with TRBD1. The CDR3 extends over 15 amino acids. Trimming removed 6 bases from V and 0 bases from J; junction bases left unmatched: 7. This CDR3 reads CASSSDRDANYGYTF. The CDR3 DNA is TGTGCCAGCAGCTCCGACAGGGACGCTAACTATGGCTACACCTTC.

In its sample, this clonotype was seen a few times. J is TRBJ1-4 and V is TRBV6-5, with 11 bases matching TRBD1. The germline V gene encodes CDR1 MNHEY and CDR2 SVGAGI. The CDR3 totals 15 residues. After removal of 7 bases from V and 8 bases from J, the junction contained 9 bases not matched to a gene. Here the CDR3 reads CASMSAGTGGEKLFF. The CDR3 region has the DNA TGTGCCAGCATGTCGGCCGGGACAGGGGGGGAAAAACTGTTTTTT.

This clonotype has just a few counts. This chain connects TRBV7-9 to TRBJ2-7; tentatively, D is TRBD1 (6 bases). The CDR3 runs 14 residues. The germline V gene encodes CDR1 SEHNR and CDR2 FQNEAQ (reference sequence). Trimming cost V 5 bases and J 0 bases, with 11 bases left between them. CDR3 nucleotides: TGTGCCAGCAGCCACAGGGAATACTCCTACGAGCAGTACTTC. Amino acid sequence: CASSHREYSYEQYF.

V is TRBV4-1 and J is TRBJ1-4; D unclear. The ends were cut back, 1 base at V and 7 bases at J, with 10 bases in the middle. Germline assignment: CDR1 MGHRA and CDR2 YSYEKL. This CDR3 region has 14 residues. The CDR3 sequence: CASSQGYGLEKLFF. The CDR3 nucleotides read TGCGCCAGCAGCCAAGGTTATGGACTTGAAAAACTGTTTTTT.

The rearrangement joins TRBV2 to TRBJ2-4; D perhaps matches TRBD2 (7 bases). The ends were cut back, 8 bases at V and 1 base at J, with 15 bases in the middle. The CDR3 consists of 15 residues. The germline CDR1 and CDR2 sequences are SNHLY and FYNNEI. CDR3 sequence reads: CASQAGAVAKNIQYF. CDR3 coding DNA: TGTGCCAGCCAGGCGGGGGCCGTGGCCAAAAACATTCAGTACTTC.

V and J are TRBV27 and TRBJ2-5; D is unresolved. The CDR3 has 13 residues. Trimming stripped 3 bases from V and 5 bases from J, with 10 bases between. Germline CDR1 MNHEY, CDR2 SMNVEV (reference sequence). DNA for the CDR3: TGTGCCAGCAGTTTTGGGCTAGGTGAGACCCAGTACTTC. Protein sequence: CASSFGLGETQYF.

The CDR3: CSARDPGQGMNEQYF. The CDR3 region has the DNA TGCAGTGCTAGAGATCCGGGACAGGGGATGAACGAGCAGTACTTC. The genes are TRBV20-1 and TRBJ2-7, with TRBD1 identical over 10 bases. V shed 0 bases, J shed 5 bases, and the junction held 7 bases outside the gene matches. Germline CDR1 and CDR2: DFQATT and SNEGSKA (reference sequence). The CDR3 extends over 15 amino acids.

V usage is TRBV20-1 and J usage is TRBJ1-1; 9 nucleotides line up with TRBD1. Germline V gene sequence: CDR1 DFQATT, CDR2 SNEGSKA (reference sequence). V shed 6 bases, J shed 4 bases, and the junction held 6 bases outside the gene matches. The CDR3 sequence is 13 residues long. CDR3 region: CSAWTGETTEAFF. In DNA, the CDR3 is TGCAGTGCCTGGACAGGGGAGACCACTGAAGCTTTCTTT.

This clonotype showed up just a few times. The chain has TRBV20-1 and TRBJ2-7; TRBD1 matches at 10 bases. V dropped 0 bases and J dropped 1; count of bases not matched to a gene: 3. This CDR3 comprises 15 residues. CDR1 is DFQATT and CDR2 is SNEGSKA in the germline V gene (reference sequence). In DNA, the CDR3 is TGCAGTGCTAGAGATTCGGGACAGGGGTCCTACGAGCAGTACTTC. Translated, it gives CSARDSGQGSYEQYF.

The V gene is TRBV12-3 or TRBV12-4, the J gene TRBJ2-6; 7 nucleotides agree with TRBD2. V lost 4 bases and J lost 2; bases outside the gene matches: 2. The CDR3 runs to 15 residues. The CDR3 loop is CASSWRETGANVLTF. CDR3 bases: TGTGCCAGCAGTTGGCGGGAGACTGGGGCCAACGTCCTGACTTTC.

A few counts support this clonotype. The chain employs TRBV4-1 and TRBJ2-7; D gene ambiguous. CDR3 size: 15 residues. Germline loops: CDR1 MGHRA, CDR2 YSYEKL. V was clipped by 1 base and J by 4 bases, with 14 bases between them. CDR3 sequence (DNA): TGCGCCAGCAGCCAAGCGAGTTATTCGACGTACGAGCAGTACTTC. It codes for CASSQASYSTYEQYF.

This chain connects TRBV25-1 to TRBJ2-1, with 9 bases lining up with TRBD2. J was trimmed by 10 bases and V by 7 bases; bases with no gene match: 11. This CDR3 has 14 residues. Germline values: CDR1 MGHDK, CDR2 SYGVNS. This CDR3 is CASTPGLAVEEQFF. As DNA, the CDR3 is TGTGCCAGCACCCCGGGACTAGCAGTTGAGGAGCAGTTCTTC.

J is TRBJ2-7 and V is TRBV20-1; 9 nucleotides agree with TRBD1. V trimming: 5 bases; J trimming: 5 bases; junction bases outside the gene matches: 13. The CDR3 covers 15 residues. Germline CDR1 DFQATT, CDR2 SNEGSKA (reference sequence). The CDR3 DNA reads TGCAGTGCTGTATGGGGAGAAGACAGGGGGGACGAGCAGTACTTC. Protein product: CSAVWGEDRGDEQYF.

The gene calls are TRBV3-1 and TRBJ2-1; tentative D call: TRBD2 (6 bases). Trimming pared 4 bases from V and 7 bases from J, leaving 23 bases between. Germline V gene data show CDR1 as LGHDT and CDR2 as YNNKEL (reference sequence). The CDR3 sequence is 17 residues long. CDR3 DNA sequence: TGTGCCAGCAGCCTGAGAGATTTTGGGGGGTTCGGAAATGAGCAGTTCTTC. Its protein product is CASSLRDFGGFGNEQFF.

V gene TRBV9 combines with J gene TRBJ2-2; D is perhaps TRBD2 (6 bases). Germline CDR1 is SGDLS and CDR2 is YYNGEE. This CDR3 region has 16 residues. The germline V and J ends were trimmed by 0 bases and 1 base, with 10 bases remaining between them. In DNA, the CDR3 is TGTGCCAGCAGCGTAGGGGGGGATTGGAACACCGGGGAGCTGTTTTTT. Translating gives CASSVGGDWNTGELFF.

The rearrangement joins TRBV7-3 to TRBJ2-1, with 12 bases identical to TRBD1. The CDR3 spans 21 residues. Unmatched junction bases numbered 17, after V lost 5 bases and J lost 0 bases. CDR1 is SGHTA, CDR2 FQGTGA, per germline. The CDR3 here is CASSKFAGTGGPGSSYNEQFF. The DNA for the CDR3 is TGTGCCAGCAGCAAATTTGCCGGGACAGGGGGCCCCGGGAGCTCCTACAATGAGCAGTTCTTC.

With regard to this clonotype: A read error may explain this, as a much larger clone is one base away. The chain has TRBV6-1 and TRBJ2-7, with no clear D. The germline CDR1 and CDR2 sequences are MNHNS and SASEGT. This CDR3 is built from 14 residues. CDR3 in amino acids: CVSSSGRSSYEQYF. In nucleotides, the CDR3 is TGTGTCAGCAGTAGTGGCAGGAGCTCCTACGAGCAGTACTTC.

The chain uses TRBV18 and TRBJ2-1; D is undetermined. CDR1 and CDR2 (germline): KGHSH, LQKENI. V was trimmed by 3 bases and J by 8 bases, leaving 17 bases between them. This CDR3 contains 15 residues. The CDR3 spells CASSPFLGIIDEQFF. The CDR3, as DNA: TGTGCCAGCTCACCGTTTCTGGGAATTATAGATGAGCAGTTCTTC.

The sample holds a few counts of this clonotype. This chain uses TRBV28 with TRBJ2-7; the D call may be TRBD1 or TRBD2 (5 bases each). V was shortened by 5 bases and J by 0 bases, with 14 bases between the two germline ends. Germline CDR1 is MDHEN and CDR2 is SYDVKM. The CDR3 runs 15 residues. Here the CDR3 DNA reads TGTGCCAGCAGTCCAGACAGCGGAAGCTCCTACGAGCAGTACTTC. Its translation: CASSPDSGSSYEQYF.

The chain carries TRBV5-6 and TRBJ2-1, with TRBD1 matching 8 bases. Trimming at V came to 3 bases and at J to 4 bases, leaving 6 bases not matched to a gene. The CDR3 is 15 amino acids. Germline CDR1 SGHDT, CDR2 YYEEEE. The CDR3 region is CASSSRDRPYNEQFF. In DNA form, the CDR3 reads TGTGCCAGCAGCTCCCGGGACAGGCCTTACAATGAGCAGTTCTTC.

This rearrangement joins TRBV20-1 to TRBJ1-1; tentatively, D is TRBD1 (5 bases). In germline, CDR1 is DFQATT, CDR2 SNEGSKA (reference sequence). Trimming stripped 3 bases from V and 0 bases from J, with 11 bases between. This CDR3 is built from 14 residues. CDR3 sequence: CSASLGVVNTEAFF. CDR3 DNA sequence: TGCAGTGCTAGTTTGGGGGTTGTGAACACTGAAGCTTTCTTT.

The chain has TRBV24-1 and TRBJ2-6; TRBD2 aligns across 11 bases. V shed 3 bases, J shed 0 bases, and the junction held 6 bases outside the gene matches. Per germline, CDR1 KGHDR and CDR2 SFDVKD. The CDR3 runs 19 residues. CDR3 region: CATSDASGGTNSGANVLTF. In DNA form, the CDR3 reads TGTGCCACCAGTGATGCTAGCGGGGGGACTAACTCTGGGGCCAACGTCCTGACTTTC.